This TCR beta chain was identified in a study of T cell repertoires in cytomegalovirus infection. Each CDR3 protein gets one entry after TCRdb re-called the reads with MiXCR. The sample lists 450,000 to 650,000 distinct CDR3 sequences; more than 25% were seen once. The CDR3 is made up of 15 amino acids. Per the germline V gene, CDR1 is MNHEY and CDR2 is SVGAGI. V lost 5 bases and J lost 2, with 15 bases in between. The rearrangement uses TRBV6-5 and TRBJ1-1; possibly TRBD1 for D (5 bases). Sequenced material: PBMCs. This receptor was taken from a human donor in good health (CMV status not recorded). Some clones in this sample may be carry-over from other donors' samples. CDR3 in amino acids: CASSRKAGTNTEAFF. For the CDR3, the DNA is TGTGCCAGCAGTCGCAAAGCCGGGACCAACACTGAAGCTTTCTTT.